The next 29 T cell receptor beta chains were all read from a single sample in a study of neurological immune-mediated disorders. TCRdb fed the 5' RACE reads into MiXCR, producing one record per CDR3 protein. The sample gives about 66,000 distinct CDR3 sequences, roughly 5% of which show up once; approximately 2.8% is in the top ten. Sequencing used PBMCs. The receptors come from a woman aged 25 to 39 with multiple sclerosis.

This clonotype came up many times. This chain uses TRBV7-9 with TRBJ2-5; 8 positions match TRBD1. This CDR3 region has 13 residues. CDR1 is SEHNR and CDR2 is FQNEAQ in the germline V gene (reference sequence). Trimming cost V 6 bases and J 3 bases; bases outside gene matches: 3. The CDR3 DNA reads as TGTGCCAGCAGGGACAGGGTGAAAGAGACCCAGTACTTC. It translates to CASRDRVKETQYF.

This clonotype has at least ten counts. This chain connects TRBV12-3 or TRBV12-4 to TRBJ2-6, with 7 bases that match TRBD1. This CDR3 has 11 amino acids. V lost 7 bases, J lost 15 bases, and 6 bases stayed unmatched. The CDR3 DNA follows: TGTGCCAGCAAGGGCGACAGGGCCCTGACTTTC. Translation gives CASKGDRALTF.

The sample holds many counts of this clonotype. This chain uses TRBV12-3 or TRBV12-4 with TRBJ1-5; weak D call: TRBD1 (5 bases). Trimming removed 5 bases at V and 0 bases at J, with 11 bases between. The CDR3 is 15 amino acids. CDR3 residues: CASSVGGDSNQPQHF. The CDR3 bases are TGTGCCAGCAGTGTCGGGGGGGATAGCAATCAGCCCCAGCATTTT.

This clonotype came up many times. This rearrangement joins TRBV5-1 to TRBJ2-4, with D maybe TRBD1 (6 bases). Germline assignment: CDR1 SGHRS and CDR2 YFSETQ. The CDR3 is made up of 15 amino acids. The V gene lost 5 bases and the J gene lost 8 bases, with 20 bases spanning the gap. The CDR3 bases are TGCGCCAGCAGAGCTACTCGGACAGCCTGGGACATTCAGTACTTC. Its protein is CASRATRTAWDIQYF.

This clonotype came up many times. For the CDR3, the DNA is TGCAGTGCTAGAGATCCCCAGGGGTACACTGAAGCTTTCTTT. This encodes CSARDPQGYTEAFF. This sequence joins TRBV20-1 and TRBJ1-1; tentative D call: TRBD1 (6 bases). Germline V gives CDR1 DFQATT, CDR2 SNEGSKA (reference sequence). The CDR3 runs to 14 residues. Trimming took off 0 bases at V and 3 bases at J, with 11 bases between the two ends.

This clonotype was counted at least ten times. For the CDR3, the DNA is TGCAGTGCTCCCAGGGCGCAATCCTACGAGCAGTACTTC. This encodes CSAPRAQSYEQYF. V usage is TRBV20-1 and J usage is TRBJ2-7; perhaps TRBD1 as D (5 bases). CDR3 size: 13 residues. With 5 bases removed from V and 1 base from J, the gap between germline ends came to 12 bases. Per the germline V gene, CDR1 is DFQATT and CDR2 is SNEGSKA (reference sequence).

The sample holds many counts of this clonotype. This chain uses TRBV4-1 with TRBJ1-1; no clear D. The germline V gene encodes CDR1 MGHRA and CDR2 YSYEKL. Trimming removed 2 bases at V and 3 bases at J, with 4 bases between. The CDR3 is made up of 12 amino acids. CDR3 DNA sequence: TGCGCCAGCAGCCAACCTTACACTGAAGCTTTCTTT. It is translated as CASSQPYTEAFF.

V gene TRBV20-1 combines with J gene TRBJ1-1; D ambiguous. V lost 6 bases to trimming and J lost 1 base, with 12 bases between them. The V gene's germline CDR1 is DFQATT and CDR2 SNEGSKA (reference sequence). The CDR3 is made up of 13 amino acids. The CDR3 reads CSARSAQNTEAFF. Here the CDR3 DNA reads TGCAGTGCGCGGTCAGCCCAGAACACTGAAGCTTTCTTT.

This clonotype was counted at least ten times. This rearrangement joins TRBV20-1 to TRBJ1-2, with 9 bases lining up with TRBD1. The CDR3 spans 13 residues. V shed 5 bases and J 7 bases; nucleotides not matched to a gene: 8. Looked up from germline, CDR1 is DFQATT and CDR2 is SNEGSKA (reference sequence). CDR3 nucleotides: TGCAGTGCTTGGACAGGGGATATGATTGGCTACACCTTC. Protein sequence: CSAWTGDMIGYTF.

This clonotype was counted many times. CDR3 amino acids: CASSPGTLEDEQYF. The CDR3 coding sequence is TGTGCCAGCAGCCCGGGGACCCTGGAGGACGAGCAGTACTTC. The J gene is TRBJ2-7, the V gene TRBV3-1; D might be TRBD1 or TRBD2, each matching 5 bases. Per germline, CDR1 LGHDT and CDR2 YNNKEL (reference sequence). CDR3 length: 14 amino acids. Between the trimmed V and J ends, which lost 4 bases and 5 bases, there was a span of 15 bases.

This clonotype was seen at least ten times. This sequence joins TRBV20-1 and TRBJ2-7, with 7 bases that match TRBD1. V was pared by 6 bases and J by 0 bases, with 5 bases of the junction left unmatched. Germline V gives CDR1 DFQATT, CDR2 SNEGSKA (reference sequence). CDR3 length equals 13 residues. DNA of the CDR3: TGCAGTGCCTCGGGGACAGTCTCCTACGAGCAGTACTTC. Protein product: CSASGTVSYEQYF.

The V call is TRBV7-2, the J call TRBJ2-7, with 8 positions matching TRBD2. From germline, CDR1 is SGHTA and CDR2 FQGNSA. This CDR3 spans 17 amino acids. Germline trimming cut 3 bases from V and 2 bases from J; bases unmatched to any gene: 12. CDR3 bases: TGTGCCAGCAGCTTGCGCCCGATCGGGGGGGAGACCTACGAGCAGTACTTC. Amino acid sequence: CASSLRPIGGETYEQYF.

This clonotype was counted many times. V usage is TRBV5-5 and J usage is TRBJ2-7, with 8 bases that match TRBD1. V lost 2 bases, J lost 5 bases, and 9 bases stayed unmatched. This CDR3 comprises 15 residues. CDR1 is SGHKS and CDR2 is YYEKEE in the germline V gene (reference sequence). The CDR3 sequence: CASSLGQGKSHEQYF. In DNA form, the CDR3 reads TGTGCCAGCAGCTTAGGACAGGGAAAATCCCACGAGCAGTACTTC.

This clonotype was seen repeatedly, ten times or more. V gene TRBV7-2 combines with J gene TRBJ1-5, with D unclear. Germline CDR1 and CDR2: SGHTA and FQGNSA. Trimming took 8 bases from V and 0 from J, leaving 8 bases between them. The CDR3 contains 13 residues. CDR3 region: CASSQSSNQPQHF. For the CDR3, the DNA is TGTGCCAGCTCCCAGAGTAGCAATCAGCCCCAGCATTTT.

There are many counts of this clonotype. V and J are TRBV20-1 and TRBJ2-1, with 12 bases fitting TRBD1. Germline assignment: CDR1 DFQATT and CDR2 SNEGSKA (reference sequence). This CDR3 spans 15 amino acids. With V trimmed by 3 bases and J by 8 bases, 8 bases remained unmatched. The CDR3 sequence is CSARTRDRGLYEQFF. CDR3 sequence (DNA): TGCAGTGCTAGGACTAGGGACAGGGGGCTGTATGAGCAGTTCTTC.

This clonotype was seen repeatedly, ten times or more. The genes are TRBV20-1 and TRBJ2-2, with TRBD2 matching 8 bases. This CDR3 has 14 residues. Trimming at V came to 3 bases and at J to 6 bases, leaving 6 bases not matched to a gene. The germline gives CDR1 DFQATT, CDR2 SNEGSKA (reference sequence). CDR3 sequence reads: CSASKRGGPGELFF. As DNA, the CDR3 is TGCAGTGCTAGTAAACGGGGGGGCCCCGGGGAGCTGTTTTTT.

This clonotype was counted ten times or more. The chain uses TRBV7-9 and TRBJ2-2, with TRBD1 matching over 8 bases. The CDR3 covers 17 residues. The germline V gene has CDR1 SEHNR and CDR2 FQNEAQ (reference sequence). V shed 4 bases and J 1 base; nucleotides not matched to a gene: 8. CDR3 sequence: CASSWERQGRNTGELFF. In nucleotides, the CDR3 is TGTGCCAGCAGCTGGGAAAGACAGGGGAGGAACACCGGGGAGCTGTTTTTT.

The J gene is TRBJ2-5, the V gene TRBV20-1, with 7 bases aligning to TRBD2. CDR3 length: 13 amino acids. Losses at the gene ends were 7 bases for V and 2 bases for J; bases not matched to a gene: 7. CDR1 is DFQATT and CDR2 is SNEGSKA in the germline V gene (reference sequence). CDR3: CSGPAGVQETQYF. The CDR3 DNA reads TGCAGTGGTCCCGCGGGGGTTCAAGAGACCCAGTACTTC.

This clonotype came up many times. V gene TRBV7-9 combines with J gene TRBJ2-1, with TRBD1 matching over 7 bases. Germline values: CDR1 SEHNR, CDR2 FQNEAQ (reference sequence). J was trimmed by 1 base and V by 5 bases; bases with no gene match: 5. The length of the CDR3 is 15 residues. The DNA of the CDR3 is TGTGCCAGCAGCACCAACAGGGGATCCTACAATGAGCAGTTCTTC. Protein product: CASSTNRGSYNEQFF.

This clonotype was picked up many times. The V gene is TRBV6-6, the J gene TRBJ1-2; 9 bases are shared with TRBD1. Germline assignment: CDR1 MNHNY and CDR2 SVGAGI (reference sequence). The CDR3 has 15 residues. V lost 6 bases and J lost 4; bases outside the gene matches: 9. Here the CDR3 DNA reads TGTGCCAGCAGCCCACAGGGGGCCCCTTTCTATGGCTACACCTTC. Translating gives CASSPQGAPFYGYTF.

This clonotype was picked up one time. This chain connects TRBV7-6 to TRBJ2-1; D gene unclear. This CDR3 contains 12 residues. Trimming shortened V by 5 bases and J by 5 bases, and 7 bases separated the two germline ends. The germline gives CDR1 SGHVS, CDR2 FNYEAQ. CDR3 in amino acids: CASSPKDNEQFF. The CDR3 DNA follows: TGTGCCAGCAGCCCCAAGGACAATGAGCAGTTCTTC.

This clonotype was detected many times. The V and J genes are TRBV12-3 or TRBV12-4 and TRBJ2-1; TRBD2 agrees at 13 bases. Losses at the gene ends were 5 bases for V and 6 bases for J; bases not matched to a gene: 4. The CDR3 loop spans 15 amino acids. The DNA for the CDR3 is TGTGCCAGCAGTCTAGGGACTAGCGGGGTCAATGAGCAGTTCTTC. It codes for CASSLGTSGVNEQFF.

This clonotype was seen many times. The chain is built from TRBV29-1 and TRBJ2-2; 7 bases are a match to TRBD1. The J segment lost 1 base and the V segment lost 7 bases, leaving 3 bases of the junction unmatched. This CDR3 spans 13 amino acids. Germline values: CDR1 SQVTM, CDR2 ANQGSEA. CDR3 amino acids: CSADRVNTGELFF. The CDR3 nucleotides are TGCAGCGCCGACAGGGTGAACACCGGGGAGCTGTTTTTT.

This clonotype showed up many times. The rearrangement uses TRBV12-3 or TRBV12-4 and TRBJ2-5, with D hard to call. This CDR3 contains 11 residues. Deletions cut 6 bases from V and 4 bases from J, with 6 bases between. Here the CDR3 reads CASSTGETQYF. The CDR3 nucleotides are TGTGCCAGCAGCACCGGAGAGACCCAGTACTTC.

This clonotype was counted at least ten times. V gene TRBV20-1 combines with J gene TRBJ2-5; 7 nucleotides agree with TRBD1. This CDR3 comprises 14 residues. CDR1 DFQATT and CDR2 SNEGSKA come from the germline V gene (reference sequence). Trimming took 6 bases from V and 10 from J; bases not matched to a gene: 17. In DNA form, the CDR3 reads TGCAGTGCGACGACAGGGTTGGGGTGGCAGGACCAGTACTTC. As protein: CSATTGLGWQDQYF.

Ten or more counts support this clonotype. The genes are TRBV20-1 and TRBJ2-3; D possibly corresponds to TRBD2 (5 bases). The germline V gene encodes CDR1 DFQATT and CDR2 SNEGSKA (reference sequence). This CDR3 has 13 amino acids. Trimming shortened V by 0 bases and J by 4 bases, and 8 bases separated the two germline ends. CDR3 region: CSARDRRADTQYF. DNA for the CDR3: TGCAGTGCTAGAGATCGGCGGGCAGATACGCAGTATTTT.

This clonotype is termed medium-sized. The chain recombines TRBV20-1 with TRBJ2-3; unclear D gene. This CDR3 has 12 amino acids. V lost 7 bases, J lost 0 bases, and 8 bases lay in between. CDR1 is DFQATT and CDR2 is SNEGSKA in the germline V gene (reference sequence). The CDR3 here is CSVPDSTDTQYF. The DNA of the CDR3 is TGCAGTGTCCCGGACAGCACAGATACGCAGTATTTT.

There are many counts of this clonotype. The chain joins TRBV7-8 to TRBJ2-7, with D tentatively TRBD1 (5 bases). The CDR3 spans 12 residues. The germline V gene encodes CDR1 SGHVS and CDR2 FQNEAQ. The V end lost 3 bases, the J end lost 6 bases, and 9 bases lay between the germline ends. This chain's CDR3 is CASSFDDSEQYF. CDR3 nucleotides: TGTGCCAGCAGCTTTGACGACAGCGAGCAGTACTTC.

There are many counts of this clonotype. CDR3 DNA: TGTGCCAGCAGTGAGTTAAGCTCCTATAATTCACCCCTCCACTTT. It is translated as CASSELSSYNSPLHF. The rearrangement links TRBV25-1 to TRBJ1-6; D is undetermined. CDR3 length: 15 residues. CDR1 and CDR2 from the germline V gene are MGHDK and SYGVNS. With 3 bases removed from V and 0 bases from J, the gap between germline ends came to 6 bases.